This T cell receptor (beta chain) was retrieved from a study of molecular identifiers for immune sequencing clone quantification. Each CDR3 protein is one row after TCRdb ran MiXCR on the PCR reads. The sample shows tens of thousands of distinct CDR3 sequences, 15% to 20% of them seen only once. Study conclusions and caveats: In cases of identical TCR molecules sharing a barcode, highly expanded clone sizes could be underestimated. The study reportedly detected spiked Jurkat TCR RNA from one cell among about 1 million naive cells.

This clonotype was counted at least ten times. Antigen specificity is unknown. CDR1 is LNHDA and CDR2 is SQIVND in the germline V gene (reference sequence). This CDR3 contains 16 residues. The V and J ends lost 6 bases and 0 bases respectively, with 16 bases between them. In the sort, naive CD8 T cells were defined as CD8+CD4-CCR7+CD45RA+. The receptor comes from a human donor in good health. Some libraries in this study had Jurkat cell RNA spiked in. The chain employs TRBV19 and TRBJ2-3; no clear D. Sequences were obtained from naive CD8+ T cells from blood, with Jurkat cell RNA spiked in. Subset in this sample: FACS-sorted CD8+CD4-CCR7+CD45RA+ naive T cells. CDR3 bases: TGTGCCAGTAGCCCGATTCGAGCTACTAGCACAGATACGCAGTATTTT. Its protein is CASSPIRATSTDTQYF.